The clone carrying this TCR beta chain has only a few counts. The antigen is unknown. It was with a sample-barcoded 5' primer and a J-beta primer mix that a second PCR of roughly 7 to 12 cycles was run. TCRdb re-derived calls from the 5' RACE reads in MiXCR, one entry per CDR3 protein. The sample lists over 1,200,000 distinct CDR3 sequences, approximately 59% occurring once. The sample belongs to a study of blood T cells in healthy people across ages. Study results and caveats: Observed TCR beta diversity showed a strong correlation with the percentage of naive T cells as measured by flow cytometry. Expanded clonotype changes were possibly confounded by unknown donor CMV status.

Sequencing input: blood. The source is a man aged 18 to 35 in good health.

DNA of the CDR3: TGCAGTGCTAAGACAGGCGGTTACGAGCAGTACTTC. Translated, it gives CSAKTGGYEQYF. This chain joins TRBV20-1 and TRBJ2-7; possibly TRBD1 for D (6 bases). Germline CDR1 reads DFQATT; CDR2 reads SNEGSKA (reference sequence). Trimming pared 4 bases from V and 4 bases from J, leaving 11 bases between. The CDR3 has 12 amino acids.